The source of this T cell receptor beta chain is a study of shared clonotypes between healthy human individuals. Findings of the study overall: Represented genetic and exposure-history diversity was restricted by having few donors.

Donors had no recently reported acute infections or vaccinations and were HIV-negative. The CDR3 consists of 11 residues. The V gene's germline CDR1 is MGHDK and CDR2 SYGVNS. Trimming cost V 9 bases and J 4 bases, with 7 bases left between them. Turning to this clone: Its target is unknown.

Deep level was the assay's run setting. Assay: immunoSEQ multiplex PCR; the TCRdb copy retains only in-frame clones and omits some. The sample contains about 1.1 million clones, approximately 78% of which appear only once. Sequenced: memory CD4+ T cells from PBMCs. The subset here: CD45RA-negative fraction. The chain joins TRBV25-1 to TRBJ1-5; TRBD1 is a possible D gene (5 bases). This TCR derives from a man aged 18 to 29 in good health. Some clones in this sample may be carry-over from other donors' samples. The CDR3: CARGGNQPQHF. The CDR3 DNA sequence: TGTGCCAGGGGGGGGAATCAGCCCCAGCATTTT.